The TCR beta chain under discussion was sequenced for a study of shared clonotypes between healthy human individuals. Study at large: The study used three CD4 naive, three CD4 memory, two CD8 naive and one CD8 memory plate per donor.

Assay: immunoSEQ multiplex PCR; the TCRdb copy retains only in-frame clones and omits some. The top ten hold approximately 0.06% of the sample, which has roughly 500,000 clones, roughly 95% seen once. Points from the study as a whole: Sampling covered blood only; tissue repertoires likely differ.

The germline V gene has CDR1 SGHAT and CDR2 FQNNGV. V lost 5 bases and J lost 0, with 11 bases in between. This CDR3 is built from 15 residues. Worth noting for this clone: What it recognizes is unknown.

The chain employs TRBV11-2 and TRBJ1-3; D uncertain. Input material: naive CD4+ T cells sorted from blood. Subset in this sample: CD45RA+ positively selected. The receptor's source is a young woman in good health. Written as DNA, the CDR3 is TGTGCCAGCAGCATTTTCGCTGACTCTGGAAACACCATATATTTT. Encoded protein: CASSIFADSGNTIYF.